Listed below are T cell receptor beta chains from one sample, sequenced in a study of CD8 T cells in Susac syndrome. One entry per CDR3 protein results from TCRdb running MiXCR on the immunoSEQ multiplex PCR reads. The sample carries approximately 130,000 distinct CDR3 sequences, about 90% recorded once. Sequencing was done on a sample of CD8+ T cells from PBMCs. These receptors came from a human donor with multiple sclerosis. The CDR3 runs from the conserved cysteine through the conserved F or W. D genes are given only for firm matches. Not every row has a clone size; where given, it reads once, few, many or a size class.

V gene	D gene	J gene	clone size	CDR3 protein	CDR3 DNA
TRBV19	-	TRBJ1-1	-	CASSLSGGADTEAFF	TGTGCCAGTTCGCTTAGTGGGGGTGCGGACACTGAAGCTTTCTTT
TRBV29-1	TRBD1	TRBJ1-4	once	CSAETGVDEKLFF	TGCAGCGCAGAGACAGGGGTGGATGAAAAACTGTTTTTT
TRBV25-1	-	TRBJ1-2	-	CASSSSGAHYGYTF	TGTGCCAGCAGTAGTTCGGGGGCGCATTATGGCTACACCTTC
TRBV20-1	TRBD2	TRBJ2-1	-	CSAMTSGIYNEQFF	TGCAGTGCTATGACTAGCGGGATCTACAATGAGCAGTTCTTC
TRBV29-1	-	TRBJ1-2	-	CSVQTGTFYGYTF	TGCAGCGTTCAAACCGGGACATTTTATGGCTACACCTTC
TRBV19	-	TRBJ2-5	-	CASSRDQETQYF	TGTGCCAGTAGTCGGGATCAAGAGACCCAGTACTTC
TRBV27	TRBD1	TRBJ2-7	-	CASGRGLYEQYF	TGTGCCAGCGGCAGGGGGCTCTACGAGCAGTACTTC
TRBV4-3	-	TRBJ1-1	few	CASRDINTEAFF	TGCGCCAGCAGGGACATTAACACTGAAGCTTTCTTT
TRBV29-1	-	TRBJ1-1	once	CSSEPPGESTEVFF	TGCAGCTCAGAACCCCCGGGGGAAAGCACTGAAGTTTTCTTT
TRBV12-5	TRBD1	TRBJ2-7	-	CASLGTGWHEQYF	TGTGCTAGCCTGGGGACAGGGTGGCACGAGCAGTACTTC
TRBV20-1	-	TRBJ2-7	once	CSADGFQPEQYF	TGCAGTGCCGACGGGTTTCAGCCCGAGCAGTACTTC
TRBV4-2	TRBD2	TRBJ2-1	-	CASSQAEPKTGTSDYNEQFF	TGTGCCAGCAGCCAGGCGGAACCGAAAACCGGGACTAGCGATTACAATGAGCAGTTCTTC
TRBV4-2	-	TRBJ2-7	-	CASSQGGQHYEQYF	TGTGCCAGCAGCCAAGGGGGTCAGCACTACGAGCAGTACTTC
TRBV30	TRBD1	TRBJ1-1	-	CAWSLVGGGETEAFF	TGTGCCTGGAGTCTGGTGGGAGGGGGCGAGACTGAAGCTTTCTTT
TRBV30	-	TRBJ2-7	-	CAWSREAFPYEQYF	TGTGCCTGGAGTAGGGAGGCATTTCCCTACGAGCAGTACTTC
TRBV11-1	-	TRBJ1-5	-	CASSHDGYNQPQHF	TGTGCCAGCAGCCATGACGGTTACAATCAGCCCCAGCATTTT
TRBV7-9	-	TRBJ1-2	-	CASSPDRAWGYTF	TGTGCCAGCAGCCCCGACAGAGCATGGGGCTACACCTTC
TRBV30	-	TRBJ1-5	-	CACRNPGVGQPQHF	TGTGCCTGTAGGAATCCGGGGGTTGGTCAGCCCCAGCATTTT
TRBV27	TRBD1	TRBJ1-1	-	CASSLLDRVNTEAFF	TGTGCCAGCAGTTTACTGGACAGGGTAAACACTGAAGCTTTCTTT
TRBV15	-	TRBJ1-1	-	CATSSITGKRAEAFF	TGCGCCACCAGCAGTATTACCGGGAAGAGGGCTGAAGCTTTCTTT
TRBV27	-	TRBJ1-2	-	CASSLGGYYGYTF	TGTGCCAGCAGTTTGGGGGGGTACTATGGCTACACCTTC
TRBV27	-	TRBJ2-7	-	CASSPSAGGFEQYF	TGTGCCAGCAGTCCCTCGGCGGGCGGGTTCGAGCAGTACTTC
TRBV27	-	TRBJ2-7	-	CASSPTGYEQYF	TGTGCCAGCAGTCCAACCGGGTACGAGCAGTACTTC
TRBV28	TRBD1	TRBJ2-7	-	CASSGTEQAYEQYF	TGTGCCAGCAGTGGGACAGAACAAGCCTACGAGCAGTACTTC
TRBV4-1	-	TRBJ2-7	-	CASSEGIYSYEQYF	TGCGCCAGCAGCGAGGGGATCTACTCCTACGAGCAGTACTTC
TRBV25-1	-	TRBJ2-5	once	CASSDASETQYF	TGTGCCAGCAGTGATGCGTCGGAGACCCAGTACTTC
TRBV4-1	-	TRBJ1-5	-	CASSPHSGQDQPQHF	TGCGCCAGCAGCCCTCATTCAGGGCAGGACCAGCCCCAGCATTTT
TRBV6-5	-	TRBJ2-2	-	CASSYYGELFF	TGTGCCAGCAGTTACTACGGGGAGCTGTTTTTT
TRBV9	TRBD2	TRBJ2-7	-	CASSVGSSGGAYEQYF	TGTGCCAGCAGCGTAGGTAGTAGCGGGGGAGCCTACGAGCAGTACTTC
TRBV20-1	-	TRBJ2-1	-	CSARPPTYNEQFF	TGCAGTGCTAGACCGCCGACCTACAATGAGCAGTTCTTC
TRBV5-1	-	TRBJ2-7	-	CASSLEPPYEQYF	TGCGCCAGCAGCTTGGAGCCCCCCTACGAGCAGTACTTC
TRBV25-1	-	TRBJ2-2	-	CASSGDGRGELFF	TGTGCCAGCAGTGGGGACGGTCGGGGGGAGCTGTTTTTT
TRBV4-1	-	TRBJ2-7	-	CASSQDRWTSYEQYF	TGCGCCAGCAGCCAAGATCGGTGGACATCCTACGAGCAGTACTTC
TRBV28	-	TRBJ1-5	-	CASSLFNQPQHF	TGTGCCAGCAGTTTATTTAATCAGCCCCAGCATTTT
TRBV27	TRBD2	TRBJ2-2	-	CASSLDSGMFTGELFF	TGTGCCAGCAGTTTAGACAGCGGGATGTTCACCGGGGAGCTGTTTTTT
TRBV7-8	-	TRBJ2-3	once	CASGPLSAGGTDTQYF	TGTGCCAGCGGGCCCCTCAGTGCCGGGGGCACAGATACGCAGTATTTT
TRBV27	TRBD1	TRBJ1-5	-	CASSLDRNNQPQHF	TGTGCCAGCAGTCTGGACAGGAACAATCAGCCCCAGCATTTT
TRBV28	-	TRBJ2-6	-	CASSSPGWSRLRANVLTF	TGTGCCAGCAGTTCCCCTGGCTGGTCCCGGCTGCGGGCCAACGTCCTGACTTTC
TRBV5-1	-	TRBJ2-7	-	CASTPLGGSSYEQYF	TGCGCCAGCACCCCCCTTGGGGGGAGCTCCTACGAGCAGTACTTC
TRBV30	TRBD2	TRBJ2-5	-	CAWRLAGDQETQYF	TGTGCCTGGCGACTAGCGGGAGACCAAGAGACCCAGTACTTC
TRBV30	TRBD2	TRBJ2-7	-	CAGGLAGPGEQYF	TGTGCCGGGGGACTAGCGGGACCAGGGGAGCAGTACTTC
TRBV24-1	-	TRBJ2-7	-	CATSDLTPVDWTTYEQYF	TGTGCCACCAGTGATTTGACACCGGTCGACTGGACCACCTACGAGCAGTACTTC
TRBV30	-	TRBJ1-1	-	CAWVHVGVTEAFF	TGTGCCTGGGTCCACGTGGGGGTCACTGAAGCTTTCTTT
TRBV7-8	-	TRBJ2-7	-	CASSLDAGGDEQYF	TGTGCCAGCAGCTTAGATGCTGGAGGGGACGAGCAGTACTTC
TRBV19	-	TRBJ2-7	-	CASSAGVYEQYF	TGTGCCAGTAGTGCCGGGGTTTACGAGCAGTACTTC
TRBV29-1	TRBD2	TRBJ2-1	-	CSVGLAGGPPYNEQFF	TGCAGCGTGGGACTAGCGGGAGGGCCTCCCTACAATGAGCAGTTCTTC
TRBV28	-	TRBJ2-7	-	CASRSIQGSSYEQYF	TGTGCCAGCAGATCAATCCAGGGTAGCTCCTACGAGCAGTACTTC
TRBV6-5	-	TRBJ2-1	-	CASSYSNMDNEQFF	TGTGCCAGCAGTTACTCGAATATGGACAATGAGCAGTTCTTC
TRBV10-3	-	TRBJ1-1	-	CAISEKGHGTEAFF	TGTGCCATCAGTGAAAAGGGACACGGCACTGAAGCTTTCTTT
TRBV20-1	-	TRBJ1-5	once	CSARDSRASNQPQHF	TGCAGTGCTAGGGATAGCAGGGCCAGCAATCAGCCCCAGCATTTT
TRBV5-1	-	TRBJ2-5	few	CASTGDEEETQYF	TGCGCCAGCACCGGGGACGAGGAAGAGACCCAGTACTTC
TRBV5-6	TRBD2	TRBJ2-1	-	CASSFLLAEYNEQFF	TGTGCCAGCAGCTTCTTACTAGCGGAGTACAATGAGCAGTTCTTC
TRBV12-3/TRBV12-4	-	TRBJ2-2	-	CASFSPNGETGELFF	TGTGCCAGCTTCTCCCCCAACGGGGAGACCGGGGAGCTGTTTTTT
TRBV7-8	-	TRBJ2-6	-	CASSYQTGGYSGANVLTF	TGTGCCAGCAGCTACCAGACAGGTGGCTACTCTGGGGCCAACGTCCTGACTTTC
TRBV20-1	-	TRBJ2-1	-	CSAISDKQFF	TGCAGTGCTATTAGCGATAAGCAGTTCTTC
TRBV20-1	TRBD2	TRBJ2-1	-	CSATWTSGEYNEQFF	TGCAGTGCTACGTGGACTAGCGGGGAATACAATGAGCAGTTCTTC
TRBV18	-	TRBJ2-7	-	CASSPYQHRETYEQYF	TGTGCCAGCTCACCATACCAGCACAGGGAGACCTACGAGCAGTACTTC